This T cell receptor beta chain is drawn from a study of OX40 agonist ivuxolimab in advanced cancers. A note on this clone: Its specificity is not known.

Using immunoSEQ multiplex PCR, the repertoire was profiled, and TCRdb retains in-frame clones only, with some absent. The sample lists tens of thousands of clones, 88% occurring once. General study points: Expanded peripheral T-cell antigen specificity went undetermined. In CD8+ T cells, expanded clones were on average more numerous than in CD4+. Circulating CD4+ and CD8+ T cells showed clonal expansion by week 6 at 0.1 to 3.0 mg/kg. Partial responders treated at 0.1-3.0 mg/kg exhibited clonal expansion among the lowest measured.

Sequencing was performed on CD4+ or CD8+ T cells sorted from blood, taken in a trial of the OX40 agonist ivuxolimab. This receptor was obtained from an adult with an advanced solid tumor such as melanoma, head and neck, liver or kidney cancer.

The CDR3 loop is CATGTAYNSPLHF. In nucleotides, the CDR3 is TGTGCCACGGGGACAGCCTATAATTCACCCCTCCACTTT. The V and J genes are TRBV6-1 and TRBJ1-6; 7 bases match TRBD1. CDR3 length: 13 amino acids. The germline gives CDR1 MNHNS, CDR2 SASEGT. The J segment lost 2 bases and the V segment lost 10 bases, leaving 2 bases of the junction unmatched.